The 20 T cell receptor beta chains listed next were all sequenced from one sample in a study of blood T cell repertoires in COVID-19. Only in-frame clones appear in the TCRdb table, and some are missing; sequencing was by immunoSEQ multiplex PCR. Altogether fewer than 300,000 clones are present, approximately 90% being singletons, with the ten largest covering approximately 1.2%. Sequencing used PBMCs or T cells enriched from blood (not recorded which). The source is a woman aged 25 to 39 who had recovered from COVID-19.

The gene calls are TRBV7-2 and TRBJ2-3; D uncertain. From germline, CDR1 is SGHTA and CDR2 FQGNSA. This CDR3 spans 13 amino acids. The germline V and J ends were trimmed by 1 base and 5 bases, with 7 bases remaining between them. This CDR3 reads CASSLDLLDTQYF. The CDR3 DNA is TGTGCCAGCAGCTTAGACTTACTAGATACGCAGTATTTT. The complete variable domain, with remaining parts taken from reference TRBV7-2 and TRBJ2-3, reads GAGVSQSPSNKVTEKGKDVELRCDPISGHTALYWYRQSLGQGLEFLIYFQGNSAPDKSGLPSDRFSAERTGGSVSTLTIQRTQQEDSAVYLCASSLDLLDTQYFGPGTRLTVL.

Of note for this clone: The sample carries other DNA sequences with the same CDR3. The V and J genes are TRBV3-1 (or the pseudogene TRBV3-2) and TRBJ2-7, with TRBD2 matching over 11 bases. CDR3 length: 15 amino acids. Trimming cost V 3 bases and J 0 bases; bases outside gene matches: 1. The germline V gene has CDR1 LGHDT and CDR2 YNNKEL (reference sequence). The CDR3, as DNA: TGTGCCAGCAGCCAGGGACTAGCGGTCTCCTACGAGCAGTACTTC. As protein: CASSQGLAVSYEQYF.

The chain couples TRBV28 to TRBJ2-1; 7 bases are shared with TRBD2. Trimming took 5 bases from V and 0 from J; bases not matched to a gene: 4. The CDR3 runs to 15 residues. Germline CDR1 and CDR2: MDHEN and SYDVKM. CDR3 DNA sequence: TGTGCCAGCAGTGGGGGACTAAACTCCTACAATGAGCAGTTCTTC. Translated: CASSGGLNSYNEQFF.

The chain employs TRBV19 and TRBJ1-5; D unclear. The CDR3 is 14 amino acids. The germline V gene has CDR1 LNHDA and CDR2 SQIVND (reference sequence). The V end was cut by 7 bases, the J end by 0 bases, with 10 bases between. Written as DNA, the CDR3 is TGTGCCAGTACCATAAAACTTAGCAATCAGCCCCAGCATTTT. Protein: CASTIKLSNQPQHF.

The chain employs TRBV5-1 and TRBJ2-3, with 8 bases that match TRBD1. Germline CDR1 is SGHRS and CDR2 is YFSETQ. V gave up 5 bases and J gave up 4 bases; unmatched junction bases: 9. CDR3 length: 15 residues. This chain's CDR3 is CASRDDGTGSDTQYF. CDR3 nucleotides: TGCGCCAGCAGGGATGATGGGACAGGATCAGATACGCAGTATTTT.

The chain is built from TRBV28 and TRBJ2-1; 7 nucleotides match TRBD2. This CDR3 is built from 16 residues. The V gene's germline CDR1 is MDHEN and CDR2 SYDVKM. J gave up 0 bases and V 6 bases, and 8 bases lay outside the gene matches. The CDR3 loop is CASRETSTSSYNEQFF. CDR3 coding DNA: TGTGCCAGCAGGGAGACTAGCACGAGCTCCTACAATGAGCAGTTCTTC.

This clone was seen a single time. The chain employs TRBV3-1 (or the pseudogene TRBV3-2) and TRBJ2-5; 7 bases line up with TRBD1. Germline loops: CDR1 LGHDT, CDR2 YNNKEL (reference sequence). The CDR3 length is 16 residues. The V and J ends lost 1 base and 3 bases, in that order; junction bases with no gene match: 8. CDR3 loop: CASSQAEPGQKETQYF. In DNA, the CDR3 is TGTGCCAGCAGCCAAGCAGAACCGGGACAGAAAGAGACCCAGTACTTC.

This chain uses TRBV9 with TRBJ2-1; tentatively, D is TRBD1 (5 bases). Trimming stripped 4 bases from V and 8 bases from J, with 13 bases between. Germline CDR1 is SGDLS and CDR2 is YYNGEE. The CDR3 contains 13 residues. The CDR3 spells CASSPGRVHEQFF. The CDR3 region has the DNA TGTGCCAGCAGCCCCGGCAGGGTTCATGAGCAGTTCTTC. The full variable domain, with the rest looked up from reference TRBV9 and TRBJ2-1, is DSGVTQTPKHLITATGQRVTLRCSPRSGDLSVYWYQQSLDQGLQFLIQYYNGEERAKGNILERFSAQQFPDLHSELNLSSLELGDSALYFCASSPGRVHEQFFGPGTRLTVL.

The rearrangement joins TRBV9 to TRBJ2-7; TRBD1 matches at 10 bases. The CDR3 is made up of 14 amino acids. Trimming removed 7 bases from V and 2 bases from J; junction bases left unmatched: 6. The germline V gene encodes CDR1 SGDLS and CDR2 YYNGEE. In DNA, the CDR3 is TGTGCCAGCGGGGGACAGGGGTTAACCTACGAGCAGTACTTC. This sequence encodes CASGGQGLTYEQYF.

DNA of the CDR3: TGTGCCAGCAGTGAAATGGGGACAGAACCTATCTCCGGCTACACCTTC. This codes for CASSEMGTEPISGYTF. This chain uses TRBV6-1 with TRBJ1-2, with 7 bases identical to TRBD1. V trimming: 2 bases; J trimming: 8 bases; junction bases outside the gene matches: 14. The CDR3 totals 16 residues. The germline V gene has CDR1 MNHNS and CDR2 SASEGT.

The chain carries TRBV3-1 (or the pseudogene TRBV3-2) and TRBJ1-2, with D tentatively TRBD1 (6 bases). V was shortened by 0 bases and J by 2 bases, with 10 bases between the two germline ends. The CDR3 sequence is 15 residues long. Germline lookup yields CDR1 LGHDT and CDR2 YNNKEL (reference sequence). The CDR3 spells CASSQESGANYGYTF. The CDR3 coding sequence is TGTGCCAGCAGCCAAGAGTCAGGGGCCAACTATGGCTACACCTTC.

The chain has TRBV6-5 and TRBJ1-5; 11 nucleotides match TRBD1. Trimming removed 6 bases from V and 4 bases from J; junction bases left unmatched: 5. Germline V CDR1 and CDR2: MNHEY, SVGAGI. This CDR3 spans 15 amino acids. The chain's CDR3 is CASRPGQGVNQPQHF. The CDR3 DNA reads as TGTGCCAGCAGACCGGGACAGGGGGTGAATCAGCCCCAGCATTTT.

The rearrangement links TRBV5-1 to TRBJ2-7, with 14 bases identical to TRBD2. The germline V gene encodes CDR1 SGHRS and CDR2 YFSETQ. CDR3 size: 17 residues. Germline trimming cut 4 bases from V and 5 bases from J; bases unmatched to any gene: 11. The CDR3 region is CASSRTGTSGSPNEQYF. CDR3 nucleotide sequence: TGCGCCAGCAGCCGTACCGGGACTAGCGGGAGTCCCAACGAGCAGTACTTC.

This clone has just one count. The CDR3 spells CAWKPREHGYTF. The CDR3 DNA reads TGTGCCTGGAAGCCGAGGGAGCATGGCTACACCTTC. The V call is TRBV30, the J call TRBJ1-2; D call uncertain. The CDR3 has 12 residues. V was shortened by 4 bases and J by 6 bases, with 12 bases between the two germline ends. Germline V CDR1 and CDR2: GTSNPN, SVGIG (reference sequence).

The genes are TRBV5-8 and TRBJ1-4; 8 nucleotides agree with TRBD1. Germline CDR1 is SGHTS and CDR2 is YDEGEE. J gave up 1 base and V 4 bases, and 6 bases lay outside the gene matches. This CDR3 spans 16 amino acids. The CDR3 sequence: CASSIPGQGTNEKLFF. Here the CDR3 DNA reads TGTGCCAGCAGCATCCCCGGACAGGGAACTAATGAAAAACTGTTTTTT.

V gene TRBV27 combines with J gene TRBJ1-1, with D maybe TRBD1 (5 bases). The CDR3 loop spans 15 amino acids. The V gene lost 5 bases and the J gene lost 7 bases, with 20 bases spanning the gap. The germline gives CDR1 MNHEY, CDR2 SMNVEV (reference sequence). CDR3 residues: CASSPDRGRTHEAFF. CDR3 in DNA: TGTGCCAGCAGTCCAGACCGCGGACGGACACATGAAGCTTTCTTT.

This clone was found once. CDR3 region: CASSLNSGNTEAFF. CDR3 coding DNA: TGTGCCAGCAGCTTAAATTCGGGGAACACTGAAGCTTTCTTT. The chain is built from TRBV7-8 and TRBJ1-1, with no clear D. CDR3 size: 14 residues. Per the germline V gene, CDR1 is SGHVS and CDR2 is FQNEAQ. Trimming took 2 bases from V and 1 from J, leaving 8 bases between them. Variable domain in full (rest from reference TRBV7-8 and TRBJ1-1): GAGVSQSPRYKVAKRGQDVALRCDPISGHVSLFWYQQALGQGPEFLTYFQNEAQLDKSGLPSDRFFAERPEGSVSTLKIQRTQQEDSAVYLCASSLNSGNTEAFFGQGTRLTVV.

This chain links TRBV28 with TRBJ1-5, with D perhaps matching TRBD1 (6 bases). Trimming stripped 3 bases from V and 6 bases from J, with 12 bases between. CDR1 MDHEN and CDR2 SYDVKM come from the germline V gene. The length of the CDR3 is 14 residues. DNA of the CDR3: TGTGCCAGCAGTTTTACGCTAGGGGGTCAGCCCCAGCATTTT. It codes for CASSFTLGGQPQHF.

The V gene is TRBV30, the J gene TRBJ2-3; 8 bases fit TRBD2. V was pared by 1 base and J by 2 bases, with 5 bases of the junction left unmatched. Per the germline V gene, CDR1 is GTSNPN and CDR2 is SVGIG (reference sequence). This CDR3 is 15 amino acids long. The CDR3 sequence: CAWSEGLALTDTQYF. Written as DNA, the CDR3 is TGTGCCTGGAGTGAAGGACTAGCACTCACAGATACGCAGTATTTT.

The rearrangement joins TRBV5-1 to TRBJ1-4, with D possibly being TRBD1 (6 bases). The CDR3 is made up of 16 amino acids. CDR1 is SGHRS, CDR2 YFSETQ, per germline. V lost 4 bases and J lost 0, with 13 bases in between. The CDR3 coding sequence is TGCGCCAGCAGCCTAGGACAGAGCGCAACTAATGAAAAACTGTTTTTT. The encoded protein is CASSLGQSATNEKLFF.